This entry lists 27 T cell receptor beta chains sequenced from one sample in a study of blood T cells in healthy people across ages (dated by TCRdb to between 2014 and 2017). Receptor libraries were prepared by 5' RACE. The run used an Illumina HiSeq 2500. A second 7 to 11 cycle PCR used a sample-barcoded 5' primer and a J-beta primer mix. Using fastp trimming at Q25 and MiXCR clonotype assembly, TCRdb reanalyzed the public sequencing data and kept in-frame beta chains. CDR3 protein sequences are deduplicated, and each keeps its most common genes and DNA. This sample has just under 750,000 distinct CDR3 sequences in its table, and about a fifth of those were observed once. The ten largest clones capture about 22% of the sample. The source material was blood. The receptors derive from a man aged 65-85 years in good health.

The chain uses TRBV28 and TRBJ2-5; 8 bases align to TRBD2. The J call may not be correct, given that the DNA end is closer to TRBJ2-7. The CDR3 has 14 amino acids. CDR1 is MDHEN and CDR2 is SYDVKM in the germline V gene. CDR3 protein: CASRVTSDYYEQYF. CDR3 nucleotide sequence: TGTGCCAGCAGGGTGACTAGCGACTACTACGAGCAGTACTTC.

This clonotype was recorded only once. V gene TRBV5-1 combines with J gene TRBJ2-1; unclear D gene. The V gene's germline CDR1 is SGHRS and CDR2 YFSETQ. The CDR3 is made up of 16 amino acids. The V and J ends lost 0 bases and 2 bases respectively, with 12 bases between them. This CDR3 reads CASSLGAGFTYNEQFF. In nucleotides, the CDR3 is TGCGCCAGCAGCTTGGGGGCCGGGTTTACCTACAATGAGCAGTTCTTC. Based on the CDR3 plus reference TRBV5-1 and TRBJ2-1, the full variable domain is KAGVTQTPRYLIKTRGQQVTLSCSPISGHRSVSWYQQTPGQGLQFLFEYFSETQRNKGNFPGRFSGRQFSNSRSEMNVSTLELGDSALYLCASSLGAGFTYNEQFFGPGTRLTVL.

The sample holds a few counts of this clonotype. The rearrangement joins TRBV12-3 or TRBV12-4 to TRBJ1-2; D is ambiguous. This CDR3 spans 16 amino acids. Between the trimmed V and J ends, which lost 3 bases and 0 bases, there was a span of 14 bases. The CDR3 DNA sequence: TGTGCCAGCAGTTTGAGTCTCGGCAGAGCTAACTATGGCTACACCTTC. Protein sequence: CASSLSLGRANYGYTF.

The chain couples TRBV28 to TRBJ2-1, with TRBD2 matching 13 bases. Trimming cost V 6 bases and J 10 bases; bases outside gene matches: 12. This CDR3 is built from 16 residues. The germline V gene encodes CDR1 MDHEN and CDR2 SYDVKM. The CDR3 here is CASSPGTSGKLGEQFF. The CDR3 DNA reads TGTGCCAGCAGCCCTGGGACTAGCGGGAAGCTTGGGGAGCAGTTCTTC.

A few counts support this clonotype. DNA of the CDR3: TGTGCCAGCAGCCAAGATTCGGTGTCAGATACGCAGTATTTT. It is translated as CASSQDSVSDTQYF. V gene TRBV3-1 combines with J gene TRBJ2-3, with D uncertain. There are 14 residues in the CDR3. Trimming removed 0 bases at V and 4 bases at J, with 8 bases between. The germline V gene encodes CDR1 LGHDT and CDR2 YNNKEL (reference sequence).

This clonotype was found a few times. The V call is TRBV6-5, the J call TRBJ2-3; 7 bases line up with TRBD2. Germline lookup yields CDR1 MNHEY and CDR2 SVGAGI. The CDR3 length is 17 residues. V shed 6 bases and J 0 bases; nucleotides not matched to a gene: 12. CDR3 in DNA: TGTGCCAGCAGCCGCAACCCGGGGGGACTCAGCACAGATACGCAGTATTTT. Its translation: CASSRNPGGLSTDTQYF.

A few counts support this clonotype. V usage is TRBV20-1 and J usage is TRBJ2-4; tentatively, D is TRBD1 or TRBD2 (5 bases each). Germline assignment: CDR1 DFQATT and CDR2 SNEGSKA (reference sequence). CDR3 length: 16 residues. V was cut by 2 bases and J by 1 base, with 15 bases left in between. The DNA of the CDR3 is TGCAGTGCTAGACCCGCACTAGGGGCTGCCAAAAACATTCAGTACTTC. It specifies CSARPALGAAKNIQYF.

This clonotype occurred a few times. V gene TRBV20-1 combines with J gene TRBJ1-4, with 9 bases aligning to TRBD1. The V and J ends lost 6 bases and 7 bases, in that order; junction bases with no gene match: 3. Germline V gene lookup returns CDR1 DFQATT and CDR2 SNEGSKA (reference sequence). The CDR3 consists of 12 residues. CDR3 in DNA: TGCAGTGCCACAGGGGGCGGTGAAAAACTGTTTTTT. Translated: CSATGGGEKLFF.

The rearrangement uses TRBV4-2 and TRBJ1-1; maybe TRBD1 (6 bases). Germline CDR1 LGHNA, CDR2 YNFKEQ. V was shortened by 3 bases and J by 3 bases, with 14 bases between the two germline ends. The CDR3 runs to 15 residues. The CDR3 sequence is CASSQSPGAYTEAFF. As DNA, the CDR3 is TGTGCCAGCAGCCAGAGCCCAGGGGCCTACACTGAAGCTTTCTTT.

The V and J genes are TRBV7-2 and TRBJ2-5; maybe TRBD2 (6 bases). With 2 bases removed from V and 1 base from J, the gap between germline ends came to 11 bases. The CDR3 loop spans 15 amino acids. Germline lookup yields CDR1 SGHTA and CDR2 FQGNSA. CDR3 sequence reads: CASSLSAGPQETQYF. CDR3 DNA: TGTGCCAGCAGCTTAAGTGCGGGGCCCCAAGAGACCCAGTACTTC.

The chain joins TRBV12-3 or TRBV12-4 to TRBJ2-7; D uncertain. Trimming removed 3 bases at V and 2 bases at J, with 8 bases between. The CDR3 has 13 amino acids. CDR3 region: CASSFSSPYEQYV. CDR3 nucleotide sequence: TGTGCCAGCAGTTTTAGTTCCCCCTACGAGCAGTACGTC.

In this sample, this clonotype turned up a few times. This sequence joins TRBV29-1 and TRBJ2-7; D may be TRBD1 (5 bases). The end of the DNA is better explained by TRBJ2-5, so the J call may be wrong. Germline lookup yields CDR1 SQVTM and CDR2 ANQGSEA. The CDR3 totals 11 residues. CDR3 sequence (DNA): TGCAGCGTTAGTAGGGGAGAGACCCAGTACTTC. This gives the protein CSVSRGETQYF.

The rearrangement links TRBV4-3 to TRBJ2-3; weak D call: TRBD2 (6 bases). This CDR3 comprises 16 residues. V lost 0 bases and J lost 1, with 11 bases in between. Germline V gene sequence: CDR1 LGHNA, CDR2 YSLEER. Written as DNA, the CDR3 is TGCGCCAGCAGCCAAGATGGCGGGACGGGCACAGATACGCAGTATTTT. Protein product: CASSQDGGTGTDTQYF.

V and J are TRBV2 and TRBJ2-6, with TRBD1 matching 7 bases. The CDR3 is 15 amino acids. Looked up from germline, CDR1 is SNHLY and CDR2 is FYNNEI. Trimming removed 5 bases from V and 4 bases from J; junction bases left unmatched: 5. This CDR3 reads CASSPQGIGANVLTF. As DNA, the CDR3 is TGTGCCAGCAGTCCACAGGGGATAGGGGCCAACGTCCTGACTTTC.

This clonotype was seen a handful of times. The V call is TRBV29-1, the J call TRBJ2-7; possibly TRBD1 or TRBD2 for D (6 bases each). In germline, CDR1 is SQVTM, CDR2 ANQGSEA. With 6 bases removed from V and 3 bases from J, the gap between germline ends came to 9 bases. The CDR3 is 11 residues long. Written as DNA, the CDR3 is TGCAGCGTCAAGGGGGGCTACGAGCAGTACTTC. This translates into CSVKGGYEQYF.

This clonotype was detected ten times or more. The CDR3 sequence is CASSLNEQFF. Here the CDR3 DNA reads TGTGCCAGCAGCTTAAATGAGCAGTTCTTC. V gene TRBV5-5 combines with J gene TRBJ2-1, with D uncertain. Germline values: CDR1 SGHKS, CDR2 YYEKEE (reference sequence). CDR3 length: 10 residues. V lost 2 bases and J lost 7, with 1 base in between.

This rearrangement joins TRBV12-3 or TRBV12-4 to TRBJ2-7; 9 nucleotides align to TRBD1. The CDR3 has 15 amino acids. Trimming at V came to 4 bases and at J to 6 bases, leaving 10 bases not matched to a gene. CDR3 sequence: CASSWTGTGSREQYF. CDR3 in DNA: TGTGCCAGCAGTTGGACCGGGACAGGGTCCCGCGAGCAGTACTTC.

This chain links TRBV20-1 with TRBJ2-3; TRBD2 aligns across 10 bases. Germline V gene sequence: CDR1 DFQATT, CDR2 SNEGSKA (reference sequence). Trimming took 2 bases from V and 0 from J; bases not matched to a gene: 5. The CDR3 runs to 16 residues. CDR3 coding DNA: TGCAGTGCTAGAAGGCTAGCGGGGGAGAGCACAGATACGCAGTATTTT. Translated, it gives CSARRLAGESTDTQYF.

This rearrangement joins TRBV28 to TRBJ2-3; perhaps D is TRBD1 or TRBD2 (5 bases each). The CDR3 spans 15 residues. V lost 5 bases to trimming and J lost 6 bases, with 18 bases between them. The germline V gene encodes CDR1 MDHEN and CDR2 SYDVKM. In nucleotides, the CDR3 is TGTGCCAGCAGTCCGTACCGGGACCCCACGGATACGCAGTATTTT. As protein: CASSPYRDPTDTQYF.

This clonotype was picked up a small number of times. CDR3 sequence (DNA): TGCAGCGCCGCTATCCAGGGGGGTGAAAAACTGTTTTTT. Translation: CSAAIQGGEKLFF. The chain has TRBV20-1 and TRBJ1-4; 7 bases align to TRBD1. Germline V gene sequence: CDR1 DFQATT, CDR2 SNEGSKA (reference sequence). The CDR3 is made up of 13 amino acids.

V gene TRBV6-5 combines with J gene TRBJ1-5, with no clear D. CDR3 length: 15 amino acids. Trimming left V 6 bases short and J 1 base short, with 13 bases between. Germline CDR1 is MNHEY and CDR2 is SVGAGI. The CDR3 loop reads CASSPRLHSNQPQHF. The CDR3 bases are TGTGCCAGCAGCCCCCGGTTGCACAGCAATCAGCCCCAGCATTTT.

This clonotype has just a few counts. The J gene is TRBJ2-3, the V gene TRBV20-1; 9 bases agree with TRBD2. V was clipped by 5 bases and J by 5 bases; unmatched bases: 8. The CDR3 consists of 14 residues. Germline V lookup: CDR1 DFQATT, CDR2 SNEGSKA (reference sequence). The CDR3 loop is CSAQGPSGVDTQYF. In nucleotides, the CDR3 is TGCAGTGCTCAGGGCCCTAGCGGGGTAGATACGCAGTATTTT.

The chain links TRBV11-2 to TRBJ1-5, with D uncertain. Germline CDR1 and CDR2: SGHAT and FQNNGV. This CDR3 is 13 amino acids long. V lost 2 bases, J lost 7 bases, and 9 bases lay in between. CDR3 DNA sequence: TGTGCCAGCAGCTTAAGTTTGGAGCAGCCCCAGCATTTT. As protein: CASSLSLEQPQHF.

The V call is TRBV12-3 or TRBV12-4, the J call TRBJ2-1; no firm D call. The DNA end is more similar to TRBJ2-5, so the J call may be wrong. The CDR3 loop spans 13 amino acids. CDR3 in amino acids: CASSFSPSETQYF. The CDR3 nucleotides read TGTGCCAGCAGTTTTTCGCCCTCGGAGACCCAGTACTTC.

The sample holds a few counts of this clonotype. The chain carries TRBV3-1 and TRBJ2-7; 8 bases map to TRBD1. V lost 4 bases, J lost 6 bases, and 8 bases stayed unmatched. Germline assignment: CDR1 LGHDT and CDR2 YNNKEL (reference sequence). The length of the CDR3 is 14 residues. This chain's CDR3 is CASSRPSGTGEQYF. The CDR3 nucleotides read TGTGCCAGCAGCCGACCTTCAGGGACAGGCGAGCAGTACTTC.

The V gene is TRBV5-1, the J gene TRBJ2-3, with a tentative D call TRBD2 (6 bases). Trimming took off 0 bases at V and 4 bases at J, with 12 bases between the two ends. From germline, CDR1 is SGHRS and CDR2 YFSETQ. This CDR3 has 15 residues. CDR3: CASSLDGGRSDTQYF. DNA for the CDR3: TGCGCCAGCAGCTTGGACGGGGGTCGTTCAGATACGCAGTATTTT.

This clonotype was counted between two and nine times. The V and J genes are TRBV7-9 and TRBJ2-5; perhaps TRBD2 as D (6 bases). CDR3 length: 14 amino acids. V gave up 5 bases and J gave up 5 bases, with 15 bases separating them. In germline, CDR1 is SEHNR, CDR2 FQNEAQ (reference sequence). The CDR3 DNA reads TGTGCCAGCAGCGTTAGGAGGGGCGGGGAGACCCAGTACTTC. This encodes CASSVRRGGETQYF.